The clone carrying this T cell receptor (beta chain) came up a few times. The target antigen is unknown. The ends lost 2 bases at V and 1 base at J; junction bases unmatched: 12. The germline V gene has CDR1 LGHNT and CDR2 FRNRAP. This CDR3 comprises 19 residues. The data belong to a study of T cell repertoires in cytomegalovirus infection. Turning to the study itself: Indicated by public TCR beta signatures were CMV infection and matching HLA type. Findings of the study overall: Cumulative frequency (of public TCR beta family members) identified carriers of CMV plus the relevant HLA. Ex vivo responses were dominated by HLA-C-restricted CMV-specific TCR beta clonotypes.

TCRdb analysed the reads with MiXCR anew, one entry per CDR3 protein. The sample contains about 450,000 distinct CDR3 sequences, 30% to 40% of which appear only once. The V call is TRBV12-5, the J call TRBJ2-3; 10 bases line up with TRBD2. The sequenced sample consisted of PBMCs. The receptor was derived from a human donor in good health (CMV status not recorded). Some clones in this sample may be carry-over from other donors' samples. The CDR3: CASGLSTRLAGFGTDTQYF. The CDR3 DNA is TGTGCTAGTGGTTTGTCCACCCGACTAGCGGGCTTCGGCACAGATACGCAGTATTTT.